This T cell receptor (beta chain) was recorded in a study of immune characterization of retroperitoneal liposarcoma. This clonotype came up once. CDR1 is SGHTA, CDR2 FQGNSA, per germline. The CDR3 spans 16 residues. Trimming left V 0 bases short and J 10 bases short, with 19 bases between. A single record per CDR3 protein comes from TCRdb applying MiXCR to the PCR reads. The data contain some 2,800 distinct CDR3 sequences, around 46% of them singletons. The chain joins TRBV7-2 to TRBJ2-1; D ambiguous. This TCR was sampled from a male donor with retroperitoneal liposarcoma. Input material: tumor tissue. DNA of the CDR3: TGTGCCAGCAGCTTAGCCCGGCTCTGGTCCTCCTACGAGCAGTTCTTC. Residues: CASSLARLWSSYEQFF.